The T cell receptor beta chain under discussion was sequenced for a study of blood T cell repertoires in COVID-19. Clinical histories supplied by participants themselves formed the basis of cohort assignment. Recovered participants had two consecutive negative NP/OP PCR tests, healthcare professional clearance, or symptom resolution. V was shortened by 5 bases and J by 1 base, with 12 bases between the two germline ends. The CDR3 is 14 amino acids. Germline lookup yields CDR1 SGHRS and CDR2 YFSETQ. Using immunoSEQ multiplex PCR, the repertoire was profiled, and TCRdb retains in-frame clones only, with some absent. The sample contains 300,000 to 400,000 clones, about 90% of which appear only once.

The sample was PBMCs or T cells enriched from blood (not recorded which). The sequence was obtained from a woman aged 25-40 years who had recovered from COVID-19. This sequence joins TRBV5-1 and TRBJ1-1; no clear D gene. The CDR3 here is CASRDREGNTEAFF. In nucleotides, the CDR3 is TGCGCCAGCAGGGACCGGGAGGGGAACACTGAAGCTTTCTTT.